These 6 T cell receptor beta chains were sequenced from one sample in a study of regulatory dendritic cells for organ transplantation. Allogeneic regulatory or mature dendritic cells were co-cultured for less than six days with CFSE-labeled sorted T cells at 1:10. TCRdb's copy holds only in-frame clones and misses some; the assay was immunoSEQ multiplex PCR. Of some 11,000 clones in the sample, roughly four fifths were seen once. These receptors have no identified antigens. The source material was memory CD4+ T cells from blood cultured with regulatory dendritic cells. Subset noted: CD45RO+ memory T cells. The receptors shown here come from a human donor in good health.

The rearrangement uses TRBV18 and TRBJ2-2; 8 bases match TRBD2. There are 14 residues in the CDR3. From germline, CDR1 is KGHSH and CDR2 LQKENI. The ends lost 6 bases at V and 3 bases at J; junction bases unmatched: 3. The CDR3 region has the DNA TGTGCCAGCTCGCTACTAGCGGACACCGGGGAGCTGTTTTTT. Protein: CASSLLADTGELFF.

The chain links TRBV2 to TRBJ1-2; 9 bases match TRBD1. V lost 7 bases to trimming and J lost 2 bases; unmatched junction nucleotides: 5. Germline loops: CDR1 SNHLY, CDR2 FYNNEI. The CDR3 is made up of 14 amino acids. The CDR3 sequence is CASTSGTGNYGYTF. The CDR3 nucleotides read TGTGCCAGCACCAGCGGGACAGGGAACTATGGCTACACCTTC. The full variable domain, in which reference TRBV2 and TRBJ1-2 provide the parts outside the CDR3, is EPEVTQTPSHQVTQMGQEVILRCVPISNHLYFYWYRQILGQKVEFLVSFYNNEISEKSEIFDDQFSVERPDGSNFTLKIRSTKLEDSAMYFCASTSGTGNYGYTFGSGTRLTVV.

This clone was detected only once. In nucleotides, the CDR3 is TGCAGCGTTAGAAAGGACAGCAATGAAAAACTGTTTTTT. Its translation is CSVRKDSNEKLFF. The chain employs TRBV29-1 and TRBJ1-4, with D tentatively TRBD1 (6 bases). V was trimmed by 5 bases and J by 5 bases, leaving 12 bases between them. There are 13 residues in the CDR3. Germline V gene lookup returns CDR1 SQVTM and CDR2 ANQGSEA.

The chain combines TRBV4-1 with TRBJ1-2; D call uncertain. The CDR3 length is 16 residues. V was cut by 1 base and J by 6 bases, with 18 bases left in between. Germline values: CDR1 MGHRA, CDR2 YSYEKL. CDR3 loop: CASSQVTVVAGDGYTF. The CDR3, as DNA: TGCGCCAGCAGCCAAGTTACGGTAGTAGCGGGAGATGGCTACACCTTC.

The rearrangement joins TRBV5-1 to TRBJ2-1; 8 positions agree with TRBD1. The CDR3 totals 15 residues. The germline V gene encodes CDR1 SGHRS and CDR2 YFSETQ. The trim removed 4 bases at V and 4 bases at J, leaving 7 bases unmatched. CDR3 residues: CASSATGDTYNEQFF. CDR3 DNA sequence: TGCGCCAGCAGCGCGACAGGGGATACATACAATGAGCAGTTCTTC.

This clone was found once. This chain links TRBV11-1 with TRBJ1-1; a weak D match, TRBD1 (6 bases). V shed 0 bases and J shed 0 bases, with 8 bases lying between them. CDR1 is SGHAT, CDR2 FQDESV, per germline (reference sequence). This CDR3 contains 15 residues. The CDR3 DNA sequence: TGTGCCAGCAGCTTAGCGGGACACATGAACACTGAAGCTTTCTTT. Protein product: CASSLAGHMNTEAFF. Full variable domain (missing parts from reference TRBV11-1 and TRBJ1-1): EAEVAQSPRYKITEKSQAVAFWCDPISGHATLYWYRQILGQGPELLVQFQDESVVDDSQLPKDRFSAERLKGVDSTLKIQPAELGDSAMYLCASSLAGHMNTEAFFGQGTRLTVV.